This T cell receptor beta chain was documented in a study of CD8+ T cells in alopecia areata. Details on this clone: Antigen unknown.

V dropped 1 base and J dropped 6 bases, with 16 bases sitting between them. The CDR3 is made up of 15 amino acids. Germline assignment: CDR1 SGHDT and CDR2 YYEEEE. Regarding the study as a whole: Scalp sequencing also captures normal skin's resident alphabeta T cells.

Extracted RNA was reverse transcribed, and the resulting cDNA served as sequencing template. Clones were read by immunoSEQ multiplex PCR, and TCRdb kept only the in-frame ones, dropping some. The repertoire includes 95,000 to 120,000 clones, 55% to 75% of them detected once, and 20% to 25% sits in the top ten. The specimen sequenced was CD8+ T cells sorted from blood. The chain is built from TRBV5-6 and TRBJ1-2; TRBD1 is a possible D gene (6 bases). The sequence was collected from a human donor in good health. The chain's CDR3 is CASSLSSGQLNGYTF. CDR3 bases: TGTGCCAGCAGCTTGAGCTCAGGACAGTTAAATGGCTACACCTTC. The full variable domain, in which reference TRBV5-6 and TRBJ1-2 provide the parts outside the CDR3, is DAGVTQSPTHLIKTRGQQVTLRCSPKSGHDTVSWYQQALGQGPQFIFQYYEEEERQRGNFPDRFSGHQFPNYSSELNVNALLLGDSALYLCASSLSSGQLNGYTFGSGTRLTVV.